Below, 8 T cell receptor beta chains from the same sample are listed, as sequenced in a study of PD-L1 blockade in urothelial cancer. The method was immunoSEQ multiplex PCR; TCRdb's version includes in-frame clones alone and lacks a portion of them. The sample comprises 20,000 to 25,000 clones, approximately 84% of which are singletons, and 8% to 10% rests with the top ten. The material was PBMCs, obtained around atezolizumab (anti-PD-L1) treatment. These receptors all stem from a man aged 65 to 85 with urothelial cancer.

This sequence joins TRBV4-1 and TRBJ2-7; 12 bases agree with TRBD2. The V segment lost 1 base and the J segment 3 bases; nucleotides outside the gene matches: 7. The CDR3 spans 17 residues. The germline V gene has CDR1 MGHRA and CDR2 YSYEKL. CDR3 sequence: CASSQGSLGLAGYEQYF. Here the CDR3 DNA reads TGCGCCAGCAGCCAAGGGAGTTTGGGACTAGCGGGCTACGAGCAGTACTTC.

V is TRBV6-5 and J is TRBJ2-7; D is perhaps TRBD2 (5 bases). CDR3 length: 14 amino acids. Trimming removed 2 bases from V and 2 bases from J, with 10 bases in between. Per the germline V gene, CDR1 is MNHEY and CDR2 is SVGAGI. DNA for the CDR3: TGTGCCAGCAGTTACCGCGAGGGAACCTACGAGCAGTACTTC. This gives the protein CASSYREGTYEQYF.

The chain employs TRBV10-3 and TRBJ1-2; possible D gene TRBD1, 5 bases. The CDR3 length is 14 residues. The germline gives CDR1 ENHRY, CDR2 SYGVKD. V was shortened by 5 bases and J by 5 bases, with 15 bases between the two germline ends. CDR3 loop: CAISKGLDGYGYTF. The CDR3 DNA is TGTGCCATCAGTAAGGGGCTTGATGGGTATGGCTACACCTTC.

This clone was seen a single time. This chain uses TRBV9 with TRBJ1-1, with D unresolved. V gave up 0 bases and J gave up 4 bases, with 7 bases separating them. Germline V gives CDR1 SGDLS, CDR2 YYNGEE. The CDR3 spans 13 residues. CDR3 sequence reads: CASSVGAVTEAFF. The CDR3 DNA sequence: TGTGCCAGCAGCGTAGGGGCCGTCACTGAAGCTTTCTTT.

The chain couples TRBV5-1 to TRBJ1-4, with 10 bases lining up with TRBD1. J lost 8 bases, V lost 4 bases, and 14 bases had no gene match. CDR1 is SGHRS and CDR2 is YFSETQ in the germline V gene. The CDR3 contains 17 residues. CDR3 DNA sequence: TGCGCCAGCAGCCCAGCCCGGGCAGGGACAGGGGTGGAAAAACTGTTTTTT. Its protein is CASSPARAGTGVEKLFF.

CDR3 residues: CASSPAGPELYEQYF. In DNA form, the CDR3 reads TGTGCCAGCAGTCCAGCGGGACCTGAATTATACGAGCAGTACTTC. This chain connects TRBV28 to TRBJ2-7; 7 bases match TRBD2. Germline CDR1 MDHEN, CDR2 SYDVKM. V lost 5 bases, J lost 4 bases, and 11 bases stayed unmatched. The CDR3 is made up of 15 amino acids.

The chain joins TRBV11-2 to TRBJ2-2, with D perhaps TRBD2 (5 bases). The CDR3 runs to 16 residues. From germline, CDR1 is SGHAT and CDR2 FQNNGV. V was cut by 7 bases and J by 6 bases, with 21 bases left in between. The CDR3 nucleotides are TGTGCCAGCACCCCACCGGCGGGCGCTTCTGCCGGGGAGCTGTTTTTT. Amino acid sequence: CASTPPAGASAGELFF.

The chain combines TRBV19 with TRBJ1-4; a possible D gene is TRBD1 (5 bases). The CDR3 runs 15 residues. Germline CDR1 is LNHDA and CDR2 is SQIVND (reference sequence). V was shortened by 0 bases and J by 7 bases, with 12 bases between the two germline ends. For the CDR3, the DNA is TGTGCCAGTAGTATAGAAGTGGGGCTGGGTGAAAAACTGTTTTTT. Its protein product is CASSIEVGLGEKLFF.